These 25 T cell receptor beta chains share one sample of origin, sequenced in a study of memory CD4+ T cells and cytomegalovirus serostatus. Single viable CD3+CD4+CD8-CD45RO+ cells were sorted as the memory CD4+ T cells. The data were produced by immunoSEQ multiplex PCR, yet TCRdb's version contains in-frame clones alone and is incomplete. The data contain around 50,000 clones, around 80% of them singletons. The sample consisted of memory CD4+ T cells from blood. The receptors here all came from an adult in good health and CMV-seronegative.

The rearrangement joins TRBV11-2 to TRBJ2-5; a weak D match, TRBD2 (6 bases). Trimming pared 7 bases from V and 1 base from J, leaving 19 bases between. CDR1 SGHAT and CDR2 FQNNGV come from the germline V gene. This CDR3 has 16 amino acids. CDR3 sequence (DNA): TGTGCCAGCAAGGGCGGGGCCGAGGTAGTCCAAGAGACCCAGTACTTC. Amino acid sequence: CASKGGAEVVQETQYF.

V gene TRBV7-9 combines with J gene TRBJ2-5; weak D call: TRBD1 (6 bases). CDR1 SEHNR and CDR2 FQNEAQ come from the germline V gene (reference sequence). This CDR3 is 15 amino acids long. The V gene lost 5 bases and the J gene lost 6 bases, with 19 bases spanning the gap. The CDR3 here is CASSPTIPGQKTQYF. The CDR3 DNA follows: TGTGCCAGCAGCCCGACAATCCCGGGACAAAAGACCCAGTACTTC. Combining the CDR3 with reference TRBV7-9 and TRBJ2-5 gives the whole variable domain DTGVSQNPRHKITKRGQNVTFRCDPISEHNRLYWYRQTLGQGPEFLTYFQNEAQLEKSRLLSDRFSAERPKGSFSTLEIQRTEQGDSAMYLCASSPTIPGQKTQYFGPGTRLLVL.

V gene TRBV7-9 combines with J gene TRBJ2-1, with D tentatively TRBD1 (5 bases). V lost 2 bases, J lost 0 bases, and 8 bases lay in between. Looked up from germline, CDR1 is SEHNR and CDR2 is FQNEAQ (reference sequence). The CDR3 runs to 15 residues. The CDR3 nucleotides read TGTGCCAGCAGCTTAAGGGGTAGCTCCTACAATGAGCAGTTCTTC. Its protein product is CASSLRGSSYNEQFF.

The chain couples TRBV10-3 to TRBJ2-3; D perhaps matches TRBD2 (7 bases). CDR3 length: 18 amino acids. Germline V gives CDR1 ENHRY, CDR2 SYGVKD. V was trimmed by 6 bases and J by 2 bases, leaving 24 bases between them. For the CDR3, the DNA is TGTGCCATCAGGGGACATACAATAAGCCAGCGGGACACAGATACGCAGTATTTT. It yields the protein CAIRGHTISQRDTDTQYF.

The chain couples TRBV7-3 to TRBJ2-7, with 9 bases that match TRBD1. The CDR3 spans 13 residues. The junction had 3 bases not matched to a gene; V was cut back by 5 bases and J by 4 bases. Germline V CDR1 and CDR2: SGHTA, FQGTGA. The CDR3, as DNA: TGTGCCAGCAGCCGAGGACAGGGGTACGAGCAGTACTTC. Translated: CASSRGQGYEQYF.

V and J are TRBV6-6 and TRBJ1-4; D uncertain. Trimming stripped 7 bases from V and 6 bases from J, with 15 bases between. The CDR3 sequence is 14 residues long. The germline gives CDR1 MNHNY, CDR2 SVGAGI (reference sequence). The CDR3 bases are TGTGCCAGCACAACGTCCGCACTGGATGAAAAACTGTTTTTT. It specifies CASTTSALDEKLFF.

This clone has more than one count but fewer than ten. The chain recombines TRBV4-1 with TRBJ2-3, with D possibly matching TRBD2 (6 bases). The CDR3 is 18 amino acids. In germline, CDR1 is MGHRA, CDR2 YSYEKL. The V gene lost 1 base and the J gene lost 0 bases, with 17 bases spanning the gap. The CDR3 bases are TGCGCCAGCAGCCAAGTCCTTGCTCGCGGGACTAGCACAGATACGCAGTATTTT. It encodes CASSQVLARGTSTDTQYF.

The chain joins TRBV29-1 to TRBJ2-7; D assignment may be TRBD1 or TRBD2 (5 bases each). Germline V gene data show CDR1 as SQVTM and CDR2 as ANQGSEA. This CDR3 has 14 residues. V lost 4 bases and J lost 1, with 14 bases in between. CDR3 sequence reads: CSVARDRQSYEQYF. DNA for the CDR3: TGCAGCGTTGCCCGGGACCGACAATCCTACGAGCAGTACTTC.

The chain couples TRBV15 to TRBJ2-7; D is tentatively TRBD1 or TRBD2 (6 bases each). This CDR3 region has 15 residues. V was cut by 5 bases and J by 4 bases, with 18 bases left in between. Per germline, CDR1 LNHNV and CDR2 YYDKDF (reference sequence). The CDR3 DNA reads TGTGCCACCAGCGCCTCGGGGGCCGGGAGTTACGAGCAGTACTTC. It codes for CATSASGAGSYEQYF.

The chain combines TRBV7-9 with TRBJ2-3, with TRBD2 identical over 9 bases. CDR1 SEHNR and CDR2 FQNEAQ come from the germline V gene (reference sequence). The CDR3 extends over 17 amino acids. V lost 4 bases, J lost 2 bases, and 10 bases stayed unmatched. In DNA, the CDR3 is TGTGCCAGCAGCTCGCCGTCTGGCGGGAGGGTCACAGATACGCAGTATTTT. It yields the protein CASSSPSGGRVTDTQYF.

The chain couples TRBV5-4 to TRBJ1-2; D gene unclear. Germline V gene data show CDR1 as SGHNT and CDR2 as YYREEE (reference sequence). This CDR3 spans 14 amino acids. V was clipped by 6 bases and J by 3 bases, with 15 bases between them. For the CDR3, the DNA is TGTGCCAGCACCAACCAAGCGAGCCACTATGGCTACACCTTC. It is translated as CASTNQASHYGYTF. The variable domain in full, with the rest retrieved from reference TRBV5-4 and TRBJ1-2, is ETGVTQSPTHLIKTRGQQVTLRCSSQSGHNTVSWYQQALGQGPQFIFQYYREEENGRGNFPPRFSGLQFPNYSSELNVNALELDDSALYLCASTNQASHYGYTFGSGTRLTVV.

V usage is TRBV9 and J usage is TRBJ2-2; tentative D call: TRBD2 (5 bases). CDR3 size: 15 residues. V dropped 0 bases and J dropped 2 bases, with 8 bases sitting between them. Germline V CDR1 and CDR2: SGDLS, YYNGEE. CDR3 region: CASSVGAVNTGELFF. The CDR3 bases are TGTGCCAGCAGCGTAGGAGCGGTAAACACCGGGGAGCTGTTTTTT.

The chain combines TRBV5-1 with TRBJ2-7; D may correspond to TRBD1 or TRBD2 (5 bases each). Germline V gene data show CDR1 as SGHRS and CDR2 as YFSETQ. The CDR3 covers 13 residues. V lost 2 bases and J 2 bases, leaving 8 bases between the germline ends. In nucleotides, the CDR3 is TGCGCCAGCAGCTTTCAGGGAGCCTACGAGCAGTACTTC. Its translation is CASSFQGAYEQYF.

This chain joins TRBV6-1 and TRBJ1-2, with D possibly matching TRBD1 (5 bases). The V end lost 8 bases, the J end lost 0 bases, and 13 bases lay between the germline ends. The CDR3 spans 14 residues. Germline CDR1 reads MNHNS; CDR2 reads SASEGT. The CDR3: CASAGGGTNYGYTF. CDR3 coding DNA: TGTGCCAGCGCCGGGGGGGGAACTAACTATGGCTACACCTTC.

The rearrangement links TRBV5-6 to TRBJ2-3, with D possibly matching TRBD1 (5 bases). Germline assignment: CDR1 SGHDT and CDR2 YYEEEE. V lost 1 base to trimming and J lost 3 bases, with 6 bases between them. The CDR3 covers 13 residues. The CDR3 DNA reads TGTGCCAGCAGCTTGAAGGGGACAGATACGCAGTATTTT. Translated, it gives CASSLKGTDTQYF.

The genes are TRBV11-2 and TRBJ2-7; 7 bases map to TRBD1. This CDR3 has 17 residues. V gave up 8 bases and J gave up 3 bases; unmatched junction bases: 19. Germline V gives CDR1 SGHAT, CDR2 FQNNGV. The CDR3 protein is CASSNLGWTGGIYEQYF. The CDR3 bases are TGTGCCAGCTCCAATTTGGGATGGACAGGAGGAATCTACGAGCAGTACTTC.

This clone came up a few times. V and J are TRBV4-1 and TRBJ2-7, with 10 positions matching TRBD2. Germline values: CDR1 MGHRA, CDR2 YSYEKL. CDR3 length: 13 amino acids. J was trimmed by 3 bases and V by 4 bases; bases with no gene match: 0. CDR3 sequence: CASSRTSGYEQYF. In nucleotides, the CDR3 is TGCGCCAGCAGCCGGACTAGCGGCTACGAGCAGTACTTC.

On this clone: The junction shows a germline mismatch at one end, possibly a read error. The rearrangement joins TRBV7-7 to TRBJ2-1; D not certain. CDR3 length: 16 residues. Germline lookup yields CDR1 SSHAT and CDR2 FNYEAQ (reference sequence). The CDR3 DNA is TGTGCTAGCAGCTTGTCTGGCTCGAGCTCCTACAATGAGCAGTTCTTC. Its translation: CASSLSGSSSYNEQFF.

The chain links TRBV15 to TRBJ2-3; D unresolved. Trimming took off 5 bases at V and 5 bases at J, with 14 bases between the two ends. This CDR3 is 14 amino acids long. Germline V gene sequence: CDR1 LNHNV, CDR2 YYDKDF (reference sequence). In DNA form, the CDR3 reads TGTGCCACCAGCCAACCTCGGGCAGTAGATACGCAGTATTTT. Protein sequence: CATSQPRAVDTQYF.

To note about this clone: With a much larger clone just one base away, this may be a read error. V and J are TRBV6-1 and TRBJ2-2, with 10 bases identical to TRBD2. Per germline, CDR1 MNHNS and CDR2 SASEGT. This CDR3 is built from 14 residues. The V gene end was trimmed by 9 bases and the J gene end by 1 base; junction bases not matched to a gene: 2. CDR3 in amino acids: CASRTSGNTGELFF. The CDR3 bases are TGTGCCAGTAGGACTAGCGGGAACACCGGGGAGCTGTTTTTT.

This chain connects TRBV2 to TRBJ2-5; a possible D gene is TRBD2 (5 bases). Germline CDR1 reads SNHLY; CDR2 reads FYNNEI. Trimming removed 6 bases at V and 4 bases at J, with 9 bases between. The CDR3 is made up of 12 amino acids. The CDR3 DNA is TGTGCCAGCAGACCGGGAACAGAGACCCAGTACTTC. It translates to CASRPGTETQYF.

V is TRBV10-1 and J is TRBJ2-1, with 13 bases aligning to TRBD2. Trimming at V came to 4 bases and at J to 2 bases, leaving 2 bases not matched to a gene. This CDR3 comprises 16 residues. Germline V gene lookup returns CDR1 WNHNN and CDR2 SYGVQD (reference sequence). The CDR3 DNA reads as TGCGCCAGCAGTGGGGGGACTAGCGGGACCTACAATGAGCAGTTCTTC. Its translation: CASSGGTSGTYNEQFF.

The V and J genes are TRBV27 and TRBJ1-3; D gene unclear. CDR1 is MNHEY and CDR2 is SMNVEV in the germline V gene (reference sequence). The CDR3 loop spans 14 amino acids. The germline V and J ends were trimmed by 7 bases and 3 bases, with 13 bases remaining between them. The CDR3 nucleotides read TGTGCCAGCATGGGCCTTGGTGGTGGAAACACCATATATTTT. Its protein product is CASMGLGGGNTIYF.

The chain recombines TRBV15 with TRBJ2-3; the D gene could be TRBD1 or TRBD2 (5 bases each). V lost 1 base and J lost 2, with 10 bases in between. The CDR3 is 15 amino acids. CDR1 is LNHNV and CDR2 is YYDKDF in the germline V gene (reference sequence). The CDR3 here is CATSRGRGPTDTQYF. The CDR3 bases are TGTGCCACCAGCAGAGGCCGGGGACCCACAGATACGCAGTATTTT.

This chain joins TRBV5-1 and TRBJ1-4, with unresolved D. Deletions cut 0 bases from V and 2 bases from J, with 8 bases between. Germline CDR1 SGHRS, CDR2 YFSETQ. CDR3 length: 15 residues. CDR3 region: CASSLARTTNEKLFF. The CDR3 nucleotides are TGCGCCAGCAGCTTGGCCCGGACCACTAATGAAAAACTGTTTTTT.